The text below deals with one T cell receptor beta chain. The antigen remains undetermined. This CDR3 has 15 residues. The germline gives CDR1 MDHEN, CDR2 SYDVKM. V was clipped by 7 bases and J by 8 bases, with 21 bases between them. This sample stems from a study of T cell responses to AZD1222 COVID-19 vaccine. Regarding the study as a whole: The donor cohort was predominantly white British with a female majority, and clonal diversity may have been underestimated.

Measured with immunoSEQ multiplex PCR; TCRdb has only the in-frame clones, and not every one. The repertoire holds about 180,000 clones, around 93% seen once, with around 2% in the top ten. V gene TRBV28 combines with J gene TRBJ2-1; tentatively, D is TRBD2 (6 bases). This sequence was found in an adult in good health. Here the sequenced sample was peripheral blood, taken on day 0 of AZD1222 vaccination. CDR3 protein: CASKLAGIVFDEQFF. The CDR3 DNA sequence: TGTGCCAGCAAGCTCGCGGGAATCGTTTTCGATGAGCAGTTCTTC.